The sequence of this T cell receptor (beta chain) was determined in a study of identical twins. Broader study findings: Insertions ran lower in abundant cord blood beta clonotypes, though not in memory repertoires.

V lost 3 bases and J lost 9; bases outside the gene matches: 8. CDR1 is KGHSH, CDR2 LQKENI, per germline. There are 16 residues in the CDR3. This clonotype was seen a few times. What it binds is not known. MiXCR, run by TCRdb on the 5' RACE reads, gives a single entry per CDR3 protein. The sample contains about 240,000 distinct CDR3 sequences, under 12% of which appear only once. Input material: memory T cells sorted from blood. This TCR came from a man over 45 in good health. The J gene is TRBJ2-1, the V gene TRBV18, with 13 bases that match TRBD2. For the CDR3, the DNA is TGTGCCAGCTCACCCCCGACTAGCGGGAGGCTGGTTGAGCAGTTCTTC. Translating gives CASSPPTSGRLVEQFF.